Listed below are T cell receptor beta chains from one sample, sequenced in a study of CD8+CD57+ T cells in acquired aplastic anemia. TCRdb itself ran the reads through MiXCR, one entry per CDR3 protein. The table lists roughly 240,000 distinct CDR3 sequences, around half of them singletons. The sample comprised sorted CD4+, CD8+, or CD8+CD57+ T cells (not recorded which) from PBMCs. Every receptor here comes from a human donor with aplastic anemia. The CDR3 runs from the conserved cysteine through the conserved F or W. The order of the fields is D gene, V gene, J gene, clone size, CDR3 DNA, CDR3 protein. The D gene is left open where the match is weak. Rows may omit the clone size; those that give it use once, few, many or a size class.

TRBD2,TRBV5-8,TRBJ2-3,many,TGTGCCAGCAGCTTTACTAGCGGGGGTGGAGATACGCAGTATTTT,CASSFTSGGGDTQYF
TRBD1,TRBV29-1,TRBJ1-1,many,TGCAGCGACCCGGACAGGGGGCATTTCCTGAACACTGAAGCTTTCTTT,CSDPDRGHFLNTEAFF
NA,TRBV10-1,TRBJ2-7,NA,TGCGCCAGCAGTGATGGCGGGCGCGCCTACGAGCAGTACTTC,CASSDGGRAYEQYF
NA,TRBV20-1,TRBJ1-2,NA,TGCAGTGCTAGAGATGGCCGTCTGTACCCCTATGGCTACACCTTC,CSARDGRLYPYGYTF
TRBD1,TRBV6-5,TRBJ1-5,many,TGTGCCAGCAGTACCCGGGACAGGGCGGGCAATCAGCCCCAGCATTTT,CASSTRDRAGNQPQHF
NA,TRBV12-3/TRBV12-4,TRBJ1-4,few,TGTGCCAGCACTTTCAGCCCCGTTAGGAGGGGTGAAAAACTGTTTTTT,CASTFSPVRRGEKLFF
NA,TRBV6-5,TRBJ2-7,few,TGTGCCAGCAGGGCCTTCCCAACTGGGGGGTCCTACGAGCAGTACTTC,CASRAFPTGGSYEQYF
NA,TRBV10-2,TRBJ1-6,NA,TGCGCCAGCAGTGATAGGGTGACTGCTTCACCCCTCCACTTT,CASSDRVTASPLHF
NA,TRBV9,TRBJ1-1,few,TGTGCCAGCAGCCCAGGGACCTGGAACACTGAAGCTTTCTTT,CASSPGTWNTEAFF
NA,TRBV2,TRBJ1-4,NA,TGTGCCAGCAGTGGGAGCCAGGGAGGTAATGAAAAACTGTTTTTT,CASSGSQGGNEKLFF
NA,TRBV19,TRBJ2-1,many,TGTGCCAGCACGAATGTGGGTTACAATGAGCAGTTCTTC,CASTNVGYNEQFF
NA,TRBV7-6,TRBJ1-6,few,TGTGCCAGCAGCTTAGACTTAGGCGGGACACGGAATTCACCCCTCCACTTT,CASSLDLGGTRNSPLHF
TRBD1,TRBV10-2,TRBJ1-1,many,TGCGCCAGCGCATCACTTTCGAATTCCGGGACAGGGGAAGAGGACACTGAAGCTTTCTTT,CASASLSNSGTGEEDTEAFF
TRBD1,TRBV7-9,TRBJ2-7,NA,TGTGCCAGCAGCTTAGGCGGTGACAGGGAGTACGAGCAGTACTTC,CASSLGGDREYEQYF
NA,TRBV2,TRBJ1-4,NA,TGTGCCAGCAGATCGGAGGGGGGCAGATACGAAAAACTGTTTTTT,CASRSEGGRYEKLFF
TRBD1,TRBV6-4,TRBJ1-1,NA,TGTGCCAGCAGTAGGCAGGGGGCCGGGTACACTGAAGCTCTCTTT,CASSRQGAGYTEALF
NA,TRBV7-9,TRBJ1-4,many,TGTGCCAGCAGCTTAAGTCCGCAGCTTAATGAAAAACTGTTTTTT,CASSLSPQLNEKLFF
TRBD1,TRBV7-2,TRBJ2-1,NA,TGTGCCAGCAGCTTCCGGGACAGAGATTCTTACAATGAGCAGTTCTTC,CASSFRDRDSYNEQFF
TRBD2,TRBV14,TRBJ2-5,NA,TGTGCCAGCAGCCAAGGACTAGCGGGGGGGCCTGGAGAGACCCAGTACTTC,CASSQGLAGGPGETQYF
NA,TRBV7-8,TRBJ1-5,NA,TGTGCCAGCAGACCCGGCCTAGGGCCCCCGGATTTT,CASRPGLGPPDF
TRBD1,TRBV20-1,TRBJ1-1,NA,TGCAGTGCTTGGACAGGGGAAGCTTTCTTT,CSAWTGEAFF
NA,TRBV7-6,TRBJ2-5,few,TGTGCCAGCAGCTTAGGCCAGGTGGAGACCCAGTACTTC,CASSLGQVETQYF
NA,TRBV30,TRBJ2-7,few,TGTGCCTGGAGAGCGACAGGATCATACGAGCAGTACTTC,CAWRATGSYEQYF
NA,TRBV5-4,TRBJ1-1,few,TGTGCCAGCAGCTTGAACGGGGGGGGGGTTTTCTTT,CASSLNGGGVFF
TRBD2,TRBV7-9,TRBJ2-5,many,TGTGCCAGCAGCTTAGGACTAGCAGGGGAGACCCAGTACTTC,CASSLGLAGETQYF
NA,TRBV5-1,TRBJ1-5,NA,TGCGCCAGCAGCTTGGGGGAGTCGACAGGAAAATATCAGCCCCAGCATTTT,CASSLGESTGKYQPQHF
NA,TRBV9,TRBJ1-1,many,TGTGCCAGCAGCGTAGGCGTGAGATTTGCCACTGAAGCTTTCTTT,CASSVGVRFATEAFF
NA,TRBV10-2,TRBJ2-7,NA,TGCGCCAGCAGTGAGTCTACCGGGGTCGACGAGCAGTACTTC,CASSESTGVDEQYF
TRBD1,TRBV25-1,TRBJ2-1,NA,TGTGCCAGCACCTTGGACAGGGTAAATGAGCAGTTCTTC,CASTLDRVNEQFF
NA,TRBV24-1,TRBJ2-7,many,TGTGCCACCAGTGATTTCGCAGGGAACTCCTACGAGCAGTACTTC,CATSDFAGNSYEQYF
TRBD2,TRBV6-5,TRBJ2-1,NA,TGTGCCAGCAGTTACCGGCTAGCGGGAAACAATGAGCAGTTCTTC,CASSYRLAGNNEQFF
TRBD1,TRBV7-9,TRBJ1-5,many,TGTGCCAGCAGCTTCTACTTGGTGGGGACAGTGAGCAATCAGCCCCAGCATTTT,CASSFYLVGTVSNQPQHF
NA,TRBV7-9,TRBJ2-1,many,TGTGCCAGCAGATTAGGGGTAGGCAATGAGCAGTTCTTC,CASRLGVGNEQFF
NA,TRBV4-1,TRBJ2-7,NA,TGCGCCAGCAGCCAAGATTCTGGTCCATCCCGCGAGCAGTACTTC,CASSQDSGPSREQYF
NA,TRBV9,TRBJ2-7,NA,TGTGCCAGCAGCATTGGACAGACAGCCTACGAGCAGTACTTC,CASSIGQTAYEQYF
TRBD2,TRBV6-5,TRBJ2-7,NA,TGTGCCAGCAGTTACTCGGCGGGGGGGAGCTCCTACGAGCAGTACTTC,CASSYSAGGSSYEQYF
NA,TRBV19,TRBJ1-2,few,TGTGCCAGTAGTCTCCCGTTGTATGGCTACACCTTC,CASSLPLYGYTF
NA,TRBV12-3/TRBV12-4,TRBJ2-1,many,TGTGCCAGCAGTTTGGCTAGTCGTGAGCAGTTCTTC,CASSLASREQFF
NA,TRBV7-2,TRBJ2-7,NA,TGCGCCAGCAGCCAATTTGGCGACGGCTCCTACGAGCAGTACTTC,CASSQFGDGSYEQYF
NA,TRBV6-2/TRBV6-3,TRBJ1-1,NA,TGTGCCAGCAGTACCCAGGAAAACACTGAAGCTTTCTTT,CASSTQENTEAFF
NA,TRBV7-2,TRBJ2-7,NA,TGCGCCAGCAGCAGACCCGGGTCCTCCGGCGAGCAGTACTTC,CASSRPGSSGEQYF
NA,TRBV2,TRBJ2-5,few,TGTGCCAGCAGTGGCCAGGTTCGAGAGACCCAGTACTTC,CASSGQVRETQYF
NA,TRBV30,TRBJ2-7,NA,TGTGCCTGGAGCCGAGAGAACTCCTACGAGCAGTACTTC,CAWSRENSYEQYF
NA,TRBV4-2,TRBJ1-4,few,TGTGCCAGCAGCCAAGATCTCGGGGAGGATGAAAAACTGTTTTTT,CASSQDLGEDEKLFF
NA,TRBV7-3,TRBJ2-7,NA,TGTGCCAGCAGCCGGACAGCTTACACCGGGGAGCTGTACTTC,CASSRTAYTGELYF
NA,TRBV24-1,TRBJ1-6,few,TGTGCCACCAGTGGTGGGTCACCCCTCCACTTT,CATSGGSPLHF
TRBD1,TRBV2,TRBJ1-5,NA,TGTGCCAGCAGTCACGCACTTGGGGAAGGGGGCAGCAATCAGCCCCAGCATTTT,CASSHALGEGGSNQPQHF
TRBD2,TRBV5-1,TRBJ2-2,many,TGCGCCAGCAGGCTCAACGGGAGGTCCGGGGAGCTGTTTTTT,CASRLNGRSGELFF
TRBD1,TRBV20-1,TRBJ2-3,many,TGCAGTGCCAAGACAGGGGACACAGATACGCAGTATTTT,CSAKTGDTDTQYF
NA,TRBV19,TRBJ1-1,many,TGTGCCAGTACCCAGGGAAAGAACACTGAAGCTTTCTTT,CASTQGKNTEAFF
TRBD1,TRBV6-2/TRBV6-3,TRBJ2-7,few,TGTGCCAGCAGGTGGGACAGCGCGAACGAGCAGTACTTC,CASRWDSANEQYF
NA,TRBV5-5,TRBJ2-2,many,TGTGCCAGTATACCTCAGGGCCGTCTTGACGGGGAGCTGTTTTTT,CASIPQGRLDGELFF